Shown below are 4 T cell receptor beta chains from a single sample sequenced in a study of read filtering for tumor transcriptome and immune sequencing. This library used 300 to 500 ng RNA and molecular barcoded adaptors spanning alpha/delta and beta/gamma chains. One entry per CDR3 protein, called by TCRdb with MiXCR from the reads. The sample lists fewer than 150,000 distinct CDR3 sequences, over 10% occurring once. The sample taken for sequencing was a population of CD138-negative cells sorted from bone marrow. These receptors were collected from a donor at least 40 years old with multiple myeloma.

Worth noting for this clonotype: A much larger clone differs from this one at a single base, so this may be a read error. This chain joins TRBV7-9 and TRBJ1-2, with D possibly matching TRBD1 (5 bases). Looked up from germline, CDR1 is SEHNR and CDR2 is FQNEAQ (reference sequence). This CDR3 contains 14 residues. Between the trimmed V and J ends, which lost 4 bases and 7 bases, there was a span of 16 bases. Written as DNA, the CDR3 is TGTGCCAGCAGCTCGCGGGACGGATCGTTTGGCTACACCTTC. It encodes CASSSRDGSFGYTF.

This clonotype was counted many times. The chain links TRBV18 to TRBJ2-3; D possibly corresponds to TRBD1 (6 bases). This CDR3 contains 14 residues. In germline, CDR1 is KGHSH, CDR2 LQKENI. V lost 8 bases and J lost 3, with 15 bases in between. The CDR3 reads CASQQGYRTDTQYF. CDR3 nucleotide sequence: TGTGCCAGCCAGCAGGGGTATAGAACAGATACGCAGTATTTT.

The table lists this clonotype with many counts. J is TRBJ1-1 and V is TRBV10-2, with D possibly TRBD1 on 5 matching bases. This CDR3 has 14 amino acids. V lost 6 bases to trimming and J lost 3 bases, with 14 bases between them. Germline loops: CDR1 WSHSY, CDR2 SAAADI. The CDR3 sequence is CASRGQGQDTEAFF. The CDR3 region has the DNA TGCGCCAGCAGGGGCCAGGGCCAGGACACTGAAGCTTTCTTT.

This chain uses TRBV19 with TRBJ2-1, with TRBD1 matching 8 bases. Germline CDR1 LNHDA, CDR2 SQIVND (reference sequence). V was pared by 7 bases and J by 9 bases, with 11 bases of the junction left unmatched. The CDR3 spans 14 residues. CDR3 bases: TGTGCCAGTACCCCGGACAGGGCGGTGGGTGAGCAGTTCTTC. It yields the protein CASTPDRAVGEQFF.